The 4 T cell receptor beta chains reported below all come from one sample, sequenced in a study of PD-1 blockade in classical Hodgkin lymphoma (TCRdb year 2020). The library was obtained by the immunoSEQ multiplex PCR assay. Drawn from immuneACCESS, this table holds only the in-frame rearrangements with V and J called that TCRdb kept. Clones are partly lost; checked studies trace under half to an unresolved V gene and leave the rest unexplained. The sample table records tens of thousands of clones; around nine tenths of these occur just once. The top ten clonotypes cover roughly 10% of the sample. The time point label on this specimen signifies: cycle 1 day 1 (C1D1), immediately before nivolumab initiation. Relapse after autologous stem cell transplantation had occurred in all trial patients, and cohorts A, B and C were distinguished by prior brentuximab vedotin exposure. This specimen was peripheral blood mononuclear cells (PBMCs), taken at baseline. Receptors were obtained from a human donor with classical Hodgkin lymphoma.

This clone was detected only a few times. The chain combines TRBV29-1 with TRBJ1-3; D not resolved. This CDR3 has 13 amino acids. CDR1 is SQVTM and CDR2 is ANQGSEA in the germline V gene. V was shortened by 2 bases and J by 4 bases, with 9 bases between the two germline ends. CDR3 sequence (DNA): TGCAGCGTTGAAAAGGAGGCAGGAAACACCATATATTTT. Amino acid sequence: CSVEKEAGNTIYF.

The genes are TRBV27 and TRBJ2-3; possibly TRBD1 or TRBD2 for D (5 bases each). CDR1 MNHEY and CDR2 SMNVEV come from the germline V gene (reference sequence). V dropped 1 base and J dropped 1 base, with 15 bases sitting between them. The CDR3 covers 17 residues. The CDR3 DNA sequence: TGTGCCAGCAGTTTATACCGAGCACGGGGCGGCACAGATACGCAGTATTTT. Its protein is CASSLYRARGGTDTQYF.

The chain uses TRBV6-1 and TRBJ1-6; D uncertain. This CDR3 has 15 amino acids. Germline CDR1 MNHNS, CDR2 SASEGT. Trimming shortened V by 1 base and J by 6 bases, and 10 bases separated the two germline ends. CDR3 protein: CASSEVGFSNSPLHF. Here the CDR3 DNA reads TGTGCCAGCAGTGAAGTAGGGTTCTCTAATTCACCCCTCCACTTT.

The chain couples TRBV29-1 to TRBJ2-3; unclear D gene. Trimming stripped 5 bases from V and 6 bases from J, with 15 bases between. Germline CDR1 reads SQVTM; CDR2 reads ANQGSEA. There are 13 residues in the CDR3. CDR3 coding DNA: TGCAGCGTTATGACCCTCCCCCTGGATACGCAGTATTTT. Protein product: CSVMTLPLDTQYF.